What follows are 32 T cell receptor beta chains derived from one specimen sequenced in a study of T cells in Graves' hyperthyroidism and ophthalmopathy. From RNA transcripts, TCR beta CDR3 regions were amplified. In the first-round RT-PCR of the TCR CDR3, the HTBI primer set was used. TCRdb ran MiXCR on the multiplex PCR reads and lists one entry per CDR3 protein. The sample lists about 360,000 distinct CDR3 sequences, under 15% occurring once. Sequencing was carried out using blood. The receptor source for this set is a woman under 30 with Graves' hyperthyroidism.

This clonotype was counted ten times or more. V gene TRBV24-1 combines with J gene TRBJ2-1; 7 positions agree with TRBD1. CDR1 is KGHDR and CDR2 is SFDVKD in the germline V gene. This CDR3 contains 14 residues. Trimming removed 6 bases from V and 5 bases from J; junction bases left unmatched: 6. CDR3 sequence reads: CATSTPGQNNEQFF. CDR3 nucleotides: TGTGCCACCAGTACACCGGGACAGAACAATGAGCAGTTCTTC.

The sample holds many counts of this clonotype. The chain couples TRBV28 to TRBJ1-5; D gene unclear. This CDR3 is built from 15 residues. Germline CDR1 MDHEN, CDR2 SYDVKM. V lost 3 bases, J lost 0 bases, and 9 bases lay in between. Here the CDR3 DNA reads TGTGCCAGCAGTTTCGGTAAATTTAGCAATCAGCCCCAGCATTTT. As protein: CASSFGKFSNQPQHF.

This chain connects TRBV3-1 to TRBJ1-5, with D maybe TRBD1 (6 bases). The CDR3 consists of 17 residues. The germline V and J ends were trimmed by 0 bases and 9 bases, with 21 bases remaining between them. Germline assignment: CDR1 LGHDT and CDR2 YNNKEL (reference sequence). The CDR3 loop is CASSQDNTGRGGWPQHF. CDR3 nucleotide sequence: TGTGCCAGCAGCCAAGATAATACAGGGAGGGGCGGTTGGCCCCAGCATTTT.

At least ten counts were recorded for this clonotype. The chain's CDR3 is CASSVTGTEGLNEQFF. The CDR3 DNA sequence: TGTGCCAGCAGCGTCACCGGGACAGAAGGACTCAATGAGCAGTTCTTC. This rearrangement joins TRBV9 to TRBJ2-1; TRBD1 matches at 7 bases. The V segment lost 2 bases and the J segment 6 bases; nucleotides outside the gene matches: 11. The germline gives CDR1 SGDLS, CDR2 YYNGEE. CDR3 length: 16 amino acids.

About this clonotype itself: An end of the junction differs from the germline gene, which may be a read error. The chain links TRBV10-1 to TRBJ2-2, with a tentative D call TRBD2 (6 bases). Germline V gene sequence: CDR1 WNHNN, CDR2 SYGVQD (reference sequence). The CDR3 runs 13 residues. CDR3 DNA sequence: TGCGCCAGCAGCTTCAGGGAAACCGGGGGGCTGTTTTTT. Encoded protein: CASSFRETGGLFF.

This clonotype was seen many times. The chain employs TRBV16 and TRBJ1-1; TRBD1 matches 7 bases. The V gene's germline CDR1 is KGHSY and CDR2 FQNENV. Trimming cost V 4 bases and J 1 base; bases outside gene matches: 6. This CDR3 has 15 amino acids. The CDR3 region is CASSPPGGRNTEAFF. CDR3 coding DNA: TGTGCCAGCAGCCCCCCAGGGGGACGGAACACTGAAGCTTTCTTT. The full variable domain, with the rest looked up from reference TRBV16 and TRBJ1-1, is GEEVAQTPKHLVRGEGQKAKLYCAPIKGHSYVFWYQQVLKNEFKFLISFQNENVFDETGMPKERFSAKCLPNSPCSLEIQATKLEDSAVYFCASSPPGGRNTEAFFGQGTRLTVV.

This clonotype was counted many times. CDR3 region: CAISEPSRGDEQFF. The CDR3 coding sequence is TGTGCCATCAGTGAGCCGAGCCGAGGGGATGAGCAGTTCTTC. The chain links TRBV10-3 to TRBJ2-1; D is tentatively TRBD1 or TRBD2 (5 bases each). Germline V lookup: CDR1 ENHRY, CDR2 SYGVKD. V lost 2 bases, J lost 8 bases, and 13 bases lay in between. CDR3 length: 14 residues.

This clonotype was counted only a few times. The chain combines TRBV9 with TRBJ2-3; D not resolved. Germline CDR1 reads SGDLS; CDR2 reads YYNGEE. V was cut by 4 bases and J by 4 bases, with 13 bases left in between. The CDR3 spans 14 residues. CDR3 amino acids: CASSRRTPSDTQYF. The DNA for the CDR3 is TGTGCCAGCAGCCGTCGTACGCCCTCAGATACGCAGTATTTT.

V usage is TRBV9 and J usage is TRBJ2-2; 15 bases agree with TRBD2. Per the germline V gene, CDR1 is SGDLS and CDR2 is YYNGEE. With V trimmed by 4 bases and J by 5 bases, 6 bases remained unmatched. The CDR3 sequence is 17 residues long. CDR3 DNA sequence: TGTGCCAGCAGCAGGGGGACTAGCGGGGGGCGGACCGGGGAGCTGTTTTTT. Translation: CASSRGTSGGRTGELFF.

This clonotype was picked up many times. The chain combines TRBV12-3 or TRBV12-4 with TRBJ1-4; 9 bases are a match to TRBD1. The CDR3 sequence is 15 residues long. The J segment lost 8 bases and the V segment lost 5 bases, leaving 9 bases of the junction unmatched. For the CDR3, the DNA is TGTGCCAGCAGTCCCCGGGACAGGGAAGGAGAAAAACTGTTTTTT. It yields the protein CASSPRDREGEKLFF.

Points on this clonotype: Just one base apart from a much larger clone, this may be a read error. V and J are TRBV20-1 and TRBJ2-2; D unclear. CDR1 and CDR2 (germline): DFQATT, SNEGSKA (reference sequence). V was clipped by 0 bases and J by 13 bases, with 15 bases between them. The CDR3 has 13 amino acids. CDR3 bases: TGCAGTGCTAGAGATAACCTGGCCTGGGGGCTGTTTTTT. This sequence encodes CSARDNLAWGLFF.

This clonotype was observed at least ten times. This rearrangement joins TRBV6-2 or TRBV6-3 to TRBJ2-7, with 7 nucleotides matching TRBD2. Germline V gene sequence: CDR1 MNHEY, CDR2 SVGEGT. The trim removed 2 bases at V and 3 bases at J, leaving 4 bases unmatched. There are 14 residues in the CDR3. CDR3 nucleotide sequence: TGTGCCAGCAGTTACCACGGACTAGACTACGAGCAGTACTTC. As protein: CASSYHGLDYEQYF.

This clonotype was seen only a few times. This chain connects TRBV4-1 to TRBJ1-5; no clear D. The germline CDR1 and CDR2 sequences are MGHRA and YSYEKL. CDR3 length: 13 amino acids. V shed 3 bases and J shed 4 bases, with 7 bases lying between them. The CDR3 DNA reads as TGCGCCAGCAGCCATTTAACAAATCAGCCCCAGCATTTT. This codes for CASSHLTNQPQHF.

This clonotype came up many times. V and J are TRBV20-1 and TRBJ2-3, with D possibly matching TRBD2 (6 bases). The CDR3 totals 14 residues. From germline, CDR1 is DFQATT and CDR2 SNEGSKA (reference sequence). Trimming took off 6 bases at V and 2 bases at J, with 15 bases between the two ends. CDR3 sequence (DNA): TGCAGTGCAGGTCGGGAGATCAACACAGATACGCAGTATTTT. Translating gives CSAGREINTDTQYF.

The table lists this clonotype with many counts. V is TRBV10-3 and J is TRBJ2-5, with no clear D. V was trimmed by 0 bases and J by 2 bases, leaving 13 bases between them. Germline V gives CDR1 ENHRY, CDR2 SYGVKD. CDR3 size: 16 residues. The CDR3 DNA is TGTGCCATCAGTGAGTCGGAAGAGAGTGGGCAAGAGACCCAGTACTTC. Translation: CAISESEESGQETQYF.

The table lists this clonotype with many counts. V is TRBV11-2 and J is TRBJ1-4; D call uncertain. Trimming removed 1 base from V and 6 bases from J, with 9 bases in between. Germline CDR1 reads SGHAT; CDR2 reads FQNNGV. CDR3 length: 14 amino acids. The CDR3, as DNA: TGTGCCAGCAGCTTAGCGCCCGGCGATGAAAAACTGTTTTTT. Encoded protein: CASSLAPGDEKLFF.

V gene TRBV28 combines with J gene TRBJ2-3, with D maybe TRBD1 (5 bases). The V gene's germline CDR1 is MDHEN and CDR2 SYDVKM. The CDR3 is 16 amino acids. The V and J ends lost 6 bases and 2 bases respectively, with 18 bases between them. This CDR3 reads CASRTPRASITDTQYF. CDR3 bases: TGTGCCAGCAGAACCCCCAGGGCTAGTATCACAGATACGCAGTATTTT. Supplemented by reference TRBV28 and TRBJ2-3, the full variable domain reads DVKVTQSSRYLVKRTGEKVFLECVQDMDHENMFWYRQDPGLGLRLIYFSYDVKMKEKGDIPEGYSVSREKKERFSLILESASTNQTSMYLCASRTPRASITDTQYFGPGTRLTVL.

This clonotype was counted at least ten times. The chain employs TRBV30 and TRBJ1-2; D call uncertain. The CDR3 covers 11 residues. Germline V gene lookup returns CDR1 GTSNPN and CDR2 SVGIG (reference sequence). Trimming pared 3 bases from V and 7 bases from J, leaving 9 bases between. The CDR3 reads CAWSDQVGYTF. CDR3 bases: TGTGCCTGGAGCGACCAGGTTGGCTACACCTTC.

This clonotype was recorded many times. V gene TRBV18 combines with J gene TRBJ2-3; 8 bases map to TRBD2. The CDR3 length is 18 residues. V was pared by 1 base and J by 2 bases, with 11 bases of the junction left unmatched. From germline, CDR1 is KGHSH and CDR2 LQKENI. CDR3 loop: CASSPRNHPGGPTDTQYF. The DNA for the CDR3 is TGTGCCAGCTCACCACGGAACCATCCGGGAGGGCCCACAGATACGCAGTATTTT.

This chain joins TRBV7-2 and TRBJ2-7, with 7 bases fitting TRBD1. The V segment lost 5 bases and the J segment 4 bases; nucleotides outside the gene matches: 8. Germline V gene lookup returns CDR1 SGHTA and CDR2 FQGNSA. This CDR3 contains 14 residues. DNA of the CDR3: TGTGCCAGCAGCCAAAACAGGGGTCCGTACGAGCAGTACTTC. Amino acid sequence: CASSQNRGPYEQYF.

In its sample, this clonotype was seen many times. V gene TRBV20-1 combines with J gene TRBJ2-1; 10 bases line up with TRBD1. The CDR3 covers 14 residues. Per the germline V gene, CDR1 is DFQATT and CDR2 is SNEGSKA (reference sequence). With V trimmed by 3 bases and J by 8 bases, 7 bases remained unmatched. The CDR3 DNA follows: TGCAGTGCTAGTACGGGGGACAGGGGCTATGAGCAGTTCTTC. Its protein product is CSASTGDRGYEQFF.

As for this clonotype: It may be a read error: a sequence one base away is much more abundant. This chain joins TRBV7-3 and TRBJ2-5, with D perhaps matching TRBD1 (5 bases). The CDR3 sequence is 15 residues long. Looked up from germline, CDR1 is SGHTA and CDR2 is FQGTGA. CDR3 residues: CASSRSGHSQETHYF. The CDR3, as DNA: TGTGCCAGCAGCCGATCTGGACACAGCCAAGAGACCCATTACTTC.

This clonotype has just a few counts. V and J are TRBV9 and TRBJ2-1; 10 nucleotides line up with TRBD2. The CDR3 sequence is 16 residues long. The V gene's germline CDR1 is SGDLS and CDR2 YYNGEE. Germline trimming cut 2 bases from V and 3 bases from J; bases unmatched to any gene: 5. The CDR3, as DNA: TGTGCCAGCAGCGTGGCCGGGACTAGCGTCTACAATGAGCAGTTCTTC. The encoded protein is CASSVAGTSVYNEQFF. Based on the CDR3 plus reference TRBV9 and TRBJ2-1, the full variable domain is DSGVTQTPKHLITATGQRVTLRCSPRSGDLSVYWYQQSLDQGLQFLIQYYNGEERAKGNILERFSAQQFPDLHSELNLSSLELGDSALYFCASSVAGTSVYNEQFFGPGTRLTVL.

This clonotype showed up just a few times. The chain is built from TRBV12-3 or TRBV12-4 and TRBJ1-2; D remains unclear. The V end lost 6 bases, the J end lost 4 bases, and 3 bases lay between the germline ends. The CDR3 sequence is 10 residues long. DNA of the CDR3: TGTGCCAGCAGCCGCTATGGCTACACCTTC. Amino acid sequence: CASSRYGYTF.

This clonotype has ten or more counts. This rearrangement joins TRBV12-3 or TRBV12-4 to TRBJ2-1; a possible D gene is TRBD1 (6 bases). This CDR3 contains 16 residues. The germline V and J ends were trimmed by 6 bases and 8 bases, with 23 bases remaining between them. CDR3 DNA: TGTGCCAGCAGCTCGATAAAAGGGACGTCAGGGGATGAGCAGTTCTTC. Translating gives CASSSIKGTSGDEQFF.

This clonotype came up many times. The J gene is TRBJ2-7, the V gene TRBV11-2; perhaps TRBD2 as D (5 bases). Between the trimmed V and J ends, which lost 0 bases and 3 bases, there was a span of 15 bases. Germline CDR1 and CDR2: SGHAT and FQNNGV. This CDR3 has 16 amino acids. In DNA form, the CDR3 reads TGTGCCAGCAGCTTAGATAGGAGGCTAGGGAGCTACGAGCAGTACTTC. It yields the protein CASSLDRRLGSYEQYF.

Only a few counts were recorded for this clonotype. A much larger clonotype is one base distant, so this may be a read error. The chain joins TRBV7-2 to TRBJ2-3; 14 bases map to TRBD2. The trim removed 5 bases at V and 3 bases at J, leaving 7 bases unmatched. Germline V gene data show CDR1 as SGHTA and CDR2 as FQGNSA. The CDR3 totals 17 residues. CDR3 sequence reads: CASSPRLAGGLTDTQYF. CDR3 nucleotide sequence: TGTGCCAGCAGCCCTCGACTAGCGGGAGGGTTAACAGATACGCAGTATTTT.

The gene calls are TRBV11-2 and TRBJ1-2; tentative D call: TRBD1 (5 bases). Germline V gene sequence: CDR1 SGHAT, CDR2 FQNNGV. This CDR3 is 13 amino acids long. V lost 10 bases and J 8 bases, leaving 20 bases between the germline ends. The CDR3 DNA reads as TGTGCCACCCTCAGTGGGACGATCGGAGGCTACACCTTC. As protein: CATLSGTIGGYTF.

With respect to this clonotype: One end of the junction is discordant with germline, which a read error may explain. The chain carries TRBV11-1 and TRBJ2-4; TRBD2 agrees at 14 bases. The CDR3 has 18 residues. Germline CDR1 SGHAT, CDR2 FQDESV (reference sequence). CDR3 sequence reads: CASSQVPGLAGVKNIQYF. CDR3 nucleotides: TGCGCCAGCAGCCAAGTCCCGGGACTAGCGGGAGTAAAGAACATTCAGTACTTC.

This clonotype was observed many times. CDR3 DNA: TGTGCCAGCAGTGATTGGGACAGGGTGGACAATGAGCAGTTCTTC. This gives the protein CASSDWDRVDNEQFF. This chain uses TRBV6-2 or TRBV6-3 with TRBJ2-1; TRBD1 aligns across 9 bases. CDR1 is MNHEY and CDR2 is SVGEGT in the germline V gene. The CDR3 sequence is 15 residues long. J was trimmed by 5 bases and V by 5 bases; bases with no gene match: 7.

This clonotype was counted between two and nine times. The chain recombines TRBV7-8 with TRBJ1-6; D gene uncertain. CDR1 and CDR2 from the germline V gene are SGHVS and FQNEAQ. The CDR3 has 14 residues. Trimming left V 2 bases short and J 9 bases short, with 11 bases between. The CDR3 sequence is CASSLITAISPLHF. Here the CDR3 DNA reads TGTGCCAGCAGCTTAATAACAGCTATTTCACCCCTCCACTTT.

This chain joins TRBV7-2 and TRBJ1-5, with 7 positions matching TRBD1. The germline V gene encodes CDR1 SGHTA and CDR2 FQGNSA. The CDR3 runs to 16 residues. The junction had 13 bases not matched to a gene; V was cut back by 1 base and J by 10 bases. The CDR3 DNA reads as TGTGCCAGCAGCTTAGAAGTAGGGGGCGCGGGGCATCCCCAGCATTTT. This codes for CASSLEVGGAGHPQHF. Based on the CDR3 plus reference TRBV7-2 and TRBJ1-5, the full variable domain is GAGVSQSPSNKVTEKGKDVELRCDPISGHTALYWYRQSLGQGLEFLIYFQGNSAPDKSGLPSDRFSAERTGGSVSTLTIQRTQQEDSAVYLCASSLEVGGAGHPQHFGDGTRLSIL.